This T cell receptor beta chain was retrieved from a study of cytomegalovirus exposure and HLA in healthy donors. Whole-study results and caveats: For most subjects, TCR beta sequences were reported to predict HLA-A and HLA-B alleles with accuracy. Common viral pathogens seemed to be connected with several of the most significant clusters, according to a later analysis.

V lost 2 bases to trimming and J lost 0 bases, with 11 bases between them. Germline values: CDR1 SNHLY, CDR2 FYNNEI. The CDR3 is made up of 16 amino acids. Remarks on this clone: What it recognizes is unknown.

The PCR had 60 Vbeta and 13 Jbeta primers. Profiled with immunoSEQ multiplex PCR; TCRdb holds only in-frame clones, not every one. The sample includes about 120,000 clones, 70% to 80% of them seen just once. This sequence was found in a human donor in good health. The rearrangement links TRBV2 to TRBJ1-3; D ambiguous. The sequencing sample was made of PBMCs. This CDR3 is CASSEIGQISGNTIYF. CDR3 sequence (DNA): TGTGCCAGCAGTGAAATTGGGCAAATCTCTGGAAACACCATATATTTT.